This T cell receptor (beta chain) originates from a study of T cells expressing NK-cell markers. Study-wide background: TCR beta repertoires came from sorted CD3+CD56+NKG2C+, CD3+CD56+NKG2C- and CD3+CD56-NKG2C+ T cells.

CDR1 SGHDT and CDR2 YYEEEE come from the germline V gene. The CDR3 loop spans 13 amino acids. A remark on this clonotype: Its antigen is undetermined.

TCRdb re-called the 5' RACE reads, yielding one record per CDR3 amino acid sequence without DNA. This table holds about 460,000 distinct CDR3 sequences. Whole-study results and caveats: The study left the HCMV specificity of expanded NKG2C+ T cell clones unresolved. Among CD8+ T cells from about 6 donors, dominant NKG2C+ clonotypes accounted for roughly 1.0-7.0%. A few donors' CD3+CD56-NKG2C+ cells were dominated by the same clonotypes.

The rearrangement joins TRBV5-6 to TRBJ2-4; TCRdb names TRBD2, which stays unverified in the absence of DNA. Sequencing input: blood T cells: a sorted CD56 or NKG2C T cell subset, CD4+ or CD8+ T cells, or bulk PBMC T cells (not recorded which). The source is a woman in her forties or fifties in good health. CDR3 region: CASSSDPSGSRYF.